Below are 6 T cell receptor beta chains sequenced from a single sample in a study of T cell responses to AZD1222 COVID-19 vaccine. Sequencing was performed with immunoSEQ multiplex PCR; in TCRdb, only in-frame clones are kept and a portion is missing. The repertoire holds 90,000 to 130,000 clones, around 93% seen once, with around 7.8% in the top ten. Sequences were derived from peripheral blood, sampled on day 0 of AZD1222 vaccination. All receptors derive from an adult in good health.

V and J are TRBV4-1 and TRBJ2-7, with D possibly matching TRBD1 (6 bases). Deletions cut 0 bases from V and 5 bases from J, with 11 bases between. This CDR3 is built from 14 residues. Germline V lookup: CDR1 MGHRA, CDR2 YSYEKL. The CDR3 loop is CASSQEGTRNEQYF. CDR3 nucleotides: TGCGCCAGCAGCCAAGAAGGGACAAGGAACGAGCAGTACTTC.

As concerns this clone: The junction departs from germline at one end; a sequencing error may be responsible. This chain connects TRBV28 to TRBJ2-7, with TRBD1 identical over 7 bases. The CDR3 is 13 residues long. The germline V gene has CDR1 MDHEN and CDR2 SYDVKM. CDR3 bases: TGTGCCACCACAGGGGATTCCTCCGACGAGCAGTACTTC. Protein sequence: CATTGDSSDEQYF.

This clone was seen a few times. V and J are TRBV29-1 and TRBJ1-1; the match to TRBD1 covers 9 bases. J gave up 3 bases and V 5 bases, and 7 bases lay outside the gene matches. This CDR3 is 14 amino acids long. Germline V gene sequence: CDR1 SQVTM, CDR2 ANQGSEA. CDR3 DNA sequence: TGCAGCGTTTCACAGGGGGCCGGGCACACTGAAGCTTTCTTT. The encoded protein is CSVSQGAGHTEAFF.

The J gene is TRBJ2-7, the V gene TRBV27; D not resolved. The CDR3 totals 14 residues. CDR1 is MNHEY and CDR2 is SMNVEV in the germline V gene (reference sequence). V was shortened by 6 bases and J by 6 bases, with 18 bases between the two germline ends. The CDR3 sequence: CASSLKPLLFEQYF. The CDR3 DNA is TGTGCCAGCAGCCTAAAGCCCCTCTTATTCGAGCAGTACTTC.

J is TRBJ1-1 and V is TRBV19; weak D call: TRBD1 (6 bases). The CDR3 has 11 amino acids. Trimming stripped 9 bases from V and 5 bases from J, with 10 bases between. Germline-derived CDR1 and CDR2 are LNHDA and SQIVND (reference sequence). CDR3 loop: CASRGLTEAFF. The CDR3, as DNA: TGTGCCAGCAGGGGTTTGACTGAAGCTTTCTTT.

The chain joins TRBV3-1 (or the pseudogene TRBV3-2) to TRBJ1-5, with a tentative D call TRBD1 (5 bases). Germline lookup yields CDR1 LGHDT and CDR2 YNNKEL (reference sequence). V gave up 1 base and J gave up 7 bases, with 14 bases separating them. CDR3 size: 15 residues. The CDR3 here is CASSQGQGGGQPQHF. CDR3 DNA sequence: TGTGCCAGCAGCCAAGGCCAGGGCGGGGGGCAGCCCCAGCATTTT.